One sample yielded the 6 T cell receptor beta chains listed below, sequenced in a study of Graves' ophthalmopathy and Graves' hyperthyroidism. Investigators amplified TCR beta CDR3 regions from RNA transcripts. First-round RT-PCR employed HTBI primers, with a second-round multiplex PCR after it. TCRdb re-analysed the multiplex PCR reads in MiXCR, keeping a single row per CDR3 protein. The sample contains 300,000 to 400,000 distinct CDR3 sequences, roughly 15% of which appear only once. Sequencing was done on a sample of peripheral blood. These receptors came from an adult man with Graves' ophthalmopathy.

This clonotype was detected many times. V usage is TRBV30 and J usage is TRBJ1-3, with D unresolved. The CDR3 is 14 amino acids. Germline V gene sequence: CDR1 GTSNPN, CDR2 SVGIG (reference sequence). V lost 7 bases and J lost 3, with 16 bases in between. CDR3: CASGLGNSGNTIYF. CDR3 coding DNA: TGTGCCTCCGGATTGGGGAATAGTGGAAACACCATATATTTT.

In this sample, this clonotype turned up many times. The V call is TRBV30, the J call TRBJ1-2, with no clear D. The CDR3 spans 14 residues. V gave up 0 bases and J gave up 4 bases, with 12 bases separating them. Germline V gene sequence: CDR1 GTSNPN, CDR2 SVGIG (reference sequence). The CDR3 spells CAWSVSGIGYGYTF. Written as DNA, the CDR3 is TGTGCCTGGAGTGTTTCTGGAATTGGCTATGGCTACACCTTC.

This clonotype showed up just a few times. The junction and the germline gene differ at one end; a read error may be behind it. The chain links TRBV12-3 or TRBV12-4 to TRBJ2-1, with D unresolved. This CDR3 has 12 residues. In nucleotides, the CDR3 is TGTGCCAGCAGCTTAGGCTACAATGAGCAGTTCTTC. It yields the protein CASSLGYNEQFF.

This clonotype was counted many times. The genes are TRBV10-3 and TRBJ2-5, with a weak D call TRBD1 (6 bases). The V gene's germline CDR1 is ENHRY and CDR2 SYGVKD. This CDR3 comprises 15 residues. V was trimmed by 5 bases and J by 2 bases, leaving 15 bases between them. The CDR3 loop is CAISKLWTAQETQYF. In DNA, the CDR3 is TGTGCCATCAGTAAGCTATGGACAGCGCAAGAGACCCAGTACTTC.

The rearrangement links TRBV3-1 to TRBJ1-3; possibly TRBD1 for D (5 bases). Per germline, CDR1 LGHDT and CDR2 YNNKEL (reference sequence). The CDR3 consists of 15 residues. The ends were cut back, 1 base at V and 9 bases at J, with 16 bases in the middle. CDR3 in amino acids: CASSQGTGNPGTIYF. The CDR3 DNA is TGTGCCAGCAGCCAAGGAACAGGCAACCCGGGCACCATATATTTT.

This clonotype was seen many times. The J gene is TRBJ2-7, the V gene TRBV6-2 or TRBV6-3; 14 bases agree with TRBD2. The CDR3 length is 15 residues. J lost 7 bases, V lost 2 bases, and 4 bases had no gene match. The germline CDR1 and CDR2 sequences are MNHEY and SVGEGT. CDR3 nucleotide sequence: TGTGCCAGCAGTTACCAGGGACTAGCGGGAGTTGAGCAGTACTTC. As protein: CASSYQGLAGVEQYF.